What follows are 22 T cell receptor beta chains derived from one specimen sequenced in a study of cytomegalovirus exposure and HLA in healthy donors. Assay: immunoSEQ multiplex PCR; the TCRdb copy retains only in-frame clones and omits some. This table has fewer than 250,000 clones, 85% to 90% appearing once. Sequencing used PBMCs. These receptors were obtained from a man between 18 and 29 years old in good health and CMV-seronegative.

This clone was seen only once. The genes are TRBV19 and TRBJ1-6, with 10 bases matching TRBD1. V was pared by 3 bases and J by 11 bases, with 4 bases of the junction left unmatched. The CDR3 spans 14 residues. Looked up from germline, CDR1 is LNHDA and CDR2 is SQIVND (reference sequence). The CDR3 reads CASSMGTGDAPLHF. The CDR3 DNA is TGTGCCAGTAGTATGGGGACAGGGGACGCACCCCTCCACTTT.

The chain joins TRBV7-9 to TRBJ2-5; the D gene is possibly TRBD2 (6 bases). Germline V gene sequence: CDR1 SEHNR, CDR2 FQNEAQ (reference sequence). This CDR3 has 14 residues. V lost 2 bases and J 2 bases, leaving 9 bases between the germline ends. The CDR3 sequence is CASSLMGTQETQYF. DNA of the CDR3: TGTGCCAGCAGCTTAATGGGGACTCAAGAGACCCAGTACTTC. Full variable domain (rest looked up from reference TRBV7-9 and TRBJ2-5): DTGVSQNPRHKITKRGQNVTFRCDPISEHNRLYWYRQTLGQGPEFLTYFQNEAQLEKSRLLSDRFSAERPKGSFSTLEIQRTEQGDSAMYLCASSLMGTQETQYFGPGTRLLVL.

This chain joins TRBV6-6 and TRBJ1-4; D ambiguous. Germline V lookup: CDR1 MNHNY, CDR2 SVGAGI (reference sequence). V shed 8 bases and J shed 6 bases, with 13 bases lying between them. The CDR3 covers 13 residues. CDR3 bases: TGTGCCAGCGCCTGGGCCAGAGATGAAAAACTGTTTTTT. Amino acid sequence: CASAWARDEKLFF.

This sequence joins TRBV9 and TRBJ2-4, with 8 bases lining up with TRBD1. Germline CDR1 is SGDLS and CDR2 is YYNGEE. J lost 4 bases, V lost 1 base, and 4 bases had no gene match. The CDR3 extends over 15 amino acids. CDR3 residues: CASSVSGQGKNIQYF. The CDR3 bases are TGTGCCAGCAGCGTATCCGGACAGGGAAAAAACATTCAGTACTTC.

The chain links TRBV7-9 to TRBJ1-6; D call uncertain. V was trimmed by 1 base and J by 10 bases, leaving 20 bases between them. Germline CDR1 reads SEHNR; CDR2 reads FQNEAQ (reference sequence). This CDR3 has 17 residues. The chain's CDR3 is CASSLDQRSGNGSPLHF. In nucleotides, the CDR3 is TGTGCCAGCAGCTTAGATCAGCGGTCGGGGAACGGCTCACCCCTCCACTTT.

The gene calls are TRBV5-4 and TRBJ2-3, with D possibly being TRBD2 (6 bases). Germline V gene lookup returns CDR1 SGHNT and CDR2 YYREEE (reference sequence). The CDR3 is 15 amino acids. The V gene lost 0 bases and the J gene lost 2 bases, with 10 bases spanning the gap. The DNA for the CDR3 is TGTGCCAGCAGCTTGGGGACTACCTACACAGATACGCAGTATTTT. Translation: CASSLGTTYTDTQYF. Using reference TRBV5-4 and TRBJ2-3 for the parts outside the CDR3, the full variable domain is ETGVTQSPTHLIKTRGQQVTLRCSSQSGHNTVSWYQQALGQGPQFIFQYYREEENGRGNFPPRFSGLQFPNYSSELNVNALELDDSALYLCASSLGTTYTDTQYFGPGTRLTVL.

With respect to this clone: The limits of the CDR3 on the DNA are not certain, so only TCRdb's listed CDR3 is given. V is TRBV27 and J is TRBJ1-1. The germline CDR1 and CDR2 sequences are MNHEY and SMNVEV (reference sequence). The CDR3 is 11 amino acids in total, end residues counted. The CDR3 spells CASSSSVEAFF.

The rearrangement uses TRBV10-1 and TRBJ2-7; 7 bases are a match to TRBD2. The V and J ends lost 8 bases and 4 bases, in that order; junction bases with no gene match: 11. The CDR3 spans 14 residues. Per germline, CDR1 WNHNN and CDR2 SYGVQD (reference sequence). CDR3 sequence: CASVFGGRSYEQYF. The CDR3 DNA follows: TGCGCCAGCGTTTTTGGCGGGAGATCGTACGAGCAGTACTTC.

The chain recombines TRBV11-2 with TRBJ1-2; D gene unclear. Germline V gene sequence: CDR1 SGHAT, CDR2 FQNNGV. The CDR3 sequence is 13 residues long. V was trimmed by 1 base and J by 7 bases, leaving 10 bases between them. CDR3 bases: TGTGCCAGCAGCTTAGTGCTCGGAGGTGGCTACACCTTC. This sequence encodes CASSLVLGGGYTF.

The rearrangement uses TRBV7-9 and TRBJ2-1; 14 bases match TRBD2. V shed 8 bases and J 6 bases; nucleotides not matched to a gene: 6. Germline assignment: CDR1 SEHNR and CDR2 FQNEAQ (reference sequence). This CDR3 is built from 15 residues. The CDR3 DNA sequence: TGTGCCAGCGGGACTAGCGGGAGTGGGGTCAATGAGCAGTTCTTC. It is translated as CASGTSGSGVNEQFF.

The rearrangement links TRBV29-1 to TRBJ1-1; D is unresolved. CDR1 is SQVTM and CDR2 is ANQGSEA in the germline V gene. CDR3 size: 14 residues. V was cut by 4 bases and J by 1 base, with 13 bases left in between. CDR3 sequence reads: CSVVAGSGNTEAFF. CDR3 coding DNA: TGCAGCGTTGTCGCGGGATCCGGGAACACTGAAGCTTTCTTT. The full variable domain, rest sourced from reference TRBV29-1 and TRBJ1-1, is SAVISQKPSRDICQRGTSLTIQCQVDSQVTMMFWYRQQPGQSLTLIATANQGSEATYESGFVIDKFPISRPNLTFSTLTVSNMSPEDSSIYLCSVVAGSGNTEAFFGQGTRLTVV.

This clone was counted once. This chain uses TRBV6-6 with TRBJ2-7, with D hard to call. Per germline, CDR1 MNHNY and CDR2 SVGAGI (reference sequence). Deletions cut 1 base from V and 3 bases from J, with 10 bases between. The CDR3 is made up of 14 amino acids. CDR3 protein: CASSYLGYLYEQYF. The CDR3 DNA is TGTGCCAGCAGTTACTTGGGCTACCTCTACGAGCAGTACTTC.

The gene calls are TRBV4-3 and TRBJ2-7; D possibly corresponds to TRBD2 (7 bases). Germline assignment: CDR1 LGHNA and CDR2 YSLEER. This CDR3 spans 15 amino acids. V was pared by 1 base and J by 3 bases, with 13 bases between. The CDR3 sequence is CASSQGEGEIYEQYF. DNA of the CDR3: TGCGCCAGCAGCCAAGGGGAGGGGGAGATCTACGAGCAGTACTTC.

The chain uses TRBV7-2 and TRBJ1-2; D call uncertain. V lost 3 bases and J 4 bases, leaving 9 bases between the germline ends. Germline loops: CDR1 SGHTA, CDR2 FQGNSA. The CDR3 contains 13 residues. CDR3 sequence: CASSFRRVYGYTF. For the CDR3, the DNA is TGTGCCAGCAGCTTCCGACGGGTCTATGGCTACACCTTC.

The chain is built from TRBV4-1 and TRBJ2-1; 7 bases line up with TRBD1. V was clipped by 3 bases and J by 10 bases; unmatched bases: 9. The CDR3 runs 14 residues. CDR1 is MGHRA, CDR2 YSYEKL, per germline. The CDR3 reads CASSHPTGTQEQFF. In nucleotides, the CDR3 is TGCGCCAGCAGCCACCCGACAGGGACACAGGAGCAGTTCTTC.

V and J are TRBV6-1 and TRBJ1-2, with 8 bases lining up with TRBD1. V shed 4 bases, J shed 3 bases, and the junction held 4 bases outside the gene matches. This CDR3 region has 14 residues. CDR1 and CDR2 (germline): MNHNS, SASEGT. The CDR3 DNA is TGTGCCAGCAGTGGGCAGGGGGCGGACTATGGCTACACCTTC. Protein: CASSGQGADYGYTF.

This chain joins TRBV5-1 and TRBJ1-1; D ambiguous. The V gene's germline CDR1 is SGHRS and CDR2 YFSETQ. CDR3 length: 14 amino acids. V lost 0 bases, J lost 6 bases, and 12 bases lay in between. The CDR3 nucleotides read TGCGCCAGCAGCTTGGAGCGCGGATCGTCTGAAGCTTTCTTT. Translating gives CASSLERGSSEAFF.

This CDR3 is CASGKREGPYEQYF. CDR3 nucleotides: TGCGCCAGCGGAAAGCGGGAGGGCCCCTACGAGCAGTACTTC. This chain links TRBV4-1 with TRBJ2-7; 10 bases are shared with TRBD2. Per the germline V gene, CDR1 is MGHRA and CDR2 is YSYEKL. Trimming took 8 bases from V and 2 from J; bases not matched to a gene: 6. The CDR3 has 14 residues.

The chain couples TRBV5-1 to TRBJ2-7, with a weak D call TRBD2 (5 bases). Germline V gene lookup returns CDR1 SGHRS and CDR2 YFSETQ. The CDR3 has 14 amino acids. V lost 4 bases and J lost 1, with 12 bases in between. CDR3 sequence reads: CASSPYEGSYEQYF. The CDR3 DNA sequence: TGCGCCAGCAGCCCCTATGAGGGTTCCTACGAGCAGTACTTC.

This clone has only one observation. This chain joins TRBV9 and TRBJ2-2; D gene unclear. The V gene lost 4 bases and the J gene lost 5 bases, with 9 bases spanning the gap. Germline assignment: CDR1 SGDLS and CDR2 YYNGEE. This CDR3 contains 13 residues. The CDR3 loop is CASSQRLTGELFF. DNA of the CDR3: TGTGCCAGCAGCCAGCGACTGACCGGGGAGCTGTTTTTT.

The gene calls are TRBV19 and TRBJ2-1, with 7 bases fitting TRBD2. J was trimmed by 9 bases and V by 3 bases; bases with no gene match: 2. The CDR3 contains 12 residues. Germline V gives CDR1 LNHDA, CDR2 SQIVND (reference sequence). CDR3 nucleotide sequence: TGTGCCAGTAGTATCGCTAGCGGTGAGCAGTTCTTC. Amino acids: CASSIASGEQFF. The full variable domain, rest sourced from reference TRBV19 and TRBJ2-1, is DGGITQSPKYLFRKEGQNVTLSCEQNLNHDAMYWYRQDPGQGLRLIYYSQIVNDFQKGDIAEGYSVSREKKESFPLTVTSAQKNPTAFYLCASSIASGEQFFGPGTRLTVL.

The CDR3 DNA follows: TGTGCCAGCAGCGCCCTTTTCGGGTTCTACGAGCAGTACTTC. Translated: CASSALFGFYEQYF. The chain couples TRBV5-6 to TRBJ2-7; D is undetermined. V lost 4 bases, J lost 3 bases, and 14 bases lay in between. The CDR3 extends over 14 amino acids. In germline, CDR1 is SGHDT, CDR2 YYEEEE.